This T cell receptor beta chain was identified during a study of T cells after yellow fever vaccination (dated by TCRdb to the late 2010s). Study-level background: Libraries from fractions with low cell numbers were prepared with the SMART-Seq v4 Ultra Low Input RNA kit. To track T-cell clones before and after primary and booster YFV17D yellow fever vaccination, bulk TCR alpha and beta repertoires were sequenced longitudinally. Bulk PBMC replicates and cell subsets were isolated from blood drawn at multiple timepoints before and after both primary and secondary immunization. Two healthy male donors made up the cohort, one aged 18 to 30 years and the other aged 30 to 40 years.

This clonotype occurred a few times. This clone's antigen is unknown. Nothing much larger sits one base from this clone, and base qualities are not available. TCR cDNA was made using 5'RACE template switching, a step that added a universal primer site and unique molecular identifiers. cDNA synthesis was primed from both the TCR alpha and TCR beta constant segments. Two PCR steps were used to amplify libraries, with sample barcodes and sequencing adapters being added in the second step. Libraries were sequenced on Illumina HiSeq 2500 (2x100 bp) or NovaSeq (2x150 bp). Per the source publication's procedure: MIGEC was used to demultiplex reads and collapse the reads into UMI consensus sequences, and MiXCR was used for V(D)J alignment. Using edgeR on replicate PBMC samples, clonotypes were called vaccine-responding if FDR was below 0.01 and the log2 fold change was above 5 up to day 15. CD4 or CD8 identity was assigned to each bulk clonotype according to whether the clonotype was present at higher abundance in the sequenced CD4 repertoire or the sequenced CD8 repertoire. TCRdb passed the public sequencing reads through fastp at Q25 and MiXCR, retaining productive beta sequences. When rows share a CDR3 protein, they turn into one entry using the most common DNA and genes. The V and J calls and clone size come from TCRdb's table, not from the authors' own analysis. For this sample there are hundreds of thousands of distinct CDR3 sequences; around 12% appear just once. About 15% of the sample is held by the ten biggest clonotypes.

Study-wide conclusions, independent of this receptor: After the booster, most clones that had expanded after primary vaccination were detected again (about 95% of CD4 and around nine tenths of CD8), suggesting broad maintenance of memory. The secondary T-cell response was weaker than the primary response but faster, peaking on day 5 instead of day 15. A small fraction of clonotypes appeared in both the CD4 and CD8 compartments, likely as a result of convergent recombination. FACS-sorted repertoires could contain abundant contaminating clonotypes from the bulk population, so computational filtering was required. Only a couple of donors were included in the study, so the extent to which the findings can be generalized is limited.

The CDR3 runs 14 residues from the cysteine to the phenylalanine. Only the CDR3 DNA stays, 42 bases, in frame from base 1. Relative to germline, V is 3 bases shorter and J is 7 bases shorter, with 12 bases between their ends. According to the study, the label for this sample's treatment or condition signals: live attenuated yellow fever vaccine strain. At every blood-draw timepoint, two biological replicates of bulk PBMCs were collected. PBMCs were isolated from peripheral blood using a standard Ficoll-Paque protocol. RNA was extracted with TriZol from bulk PBMCs, CD4 and CD8 fractions, and dextramer-positive and dextramer-negative fractions.

The sequences come from PBMCs, collected on the day of the yellow fever booster vaccination. The chain is assembled from TRBV12-3 or TRBV12-4 and TRBJ1-4; no D gene call is confident. This sequence originates from a man aged 25-40 years who received the YFV17D yellow fever vaccine. The CDR3 is CASSLSESGEKLFF. The sequence in DNA is TGTGCCAGCAGTTTGTCCGAAAGCGGTGAAAAACTGTTTTTT.